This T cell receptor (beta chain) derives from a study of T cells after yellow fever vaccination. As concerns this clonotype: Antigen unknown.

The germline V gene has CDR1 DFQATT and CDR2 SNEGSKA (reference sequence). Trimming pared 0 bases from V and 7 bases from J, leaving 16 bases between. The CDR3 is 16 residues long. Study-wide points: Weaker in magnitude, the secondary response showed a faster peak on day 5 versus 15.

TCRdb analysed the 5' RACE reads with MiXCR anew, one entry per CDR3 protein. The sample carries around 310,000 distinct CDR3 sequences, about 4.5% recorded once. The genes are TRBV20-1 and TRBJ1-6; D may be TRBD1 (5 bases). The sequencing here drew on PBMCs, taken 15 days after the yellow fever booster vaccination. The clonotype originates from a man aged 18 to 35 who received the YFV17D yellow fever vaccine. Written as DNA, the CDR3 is TGCAGTGCTAGAGATGGGGCGGCGGGGTTCAATTCACCCCTCCACTTT. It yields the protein CSARDGAAGFNSPLHF.